One sample yielded the 17 T cell receptor beta chains listed below, sequenced in a study of naive and memory T cell subsets. Two oligonucleotides, mixed equimolar, formed the beta constant-region primer covering TRBC1 and TRBC2. TCRdb re-analysed the UMI-ligation and nested PCR reads in MiXCR, keeping a single row per CDR3 protein. The sample has about 90,000 distinct CDR3 sequences, 7% seen once. Sequences were obtained from central memory CD4+ T cells from blood. The receptors were sampled from a human donor in good health.

J is TRBJ2-5 and V is TRBV6-6; D assignment may be TRBD1 or TRBD2 (6 bases each). The V gene lost 0 bases and the J gene lost 5 bases, with 10 bases spanning the gap. Germline values: CDR1 MNHNY, CDR2 SVGAGI (reference sequence). The length of the CDR3 is 14 residues. The CDR3 protein is CASSYSGGAETQYF. The CDR3 DNA sequence: TGTGCCAGCAGTTACTCGGGGGGCGCGGAGACCCAGTACTTC.

This clonotype came up many times. The chain uses TRBV20-1 and TRBJ1-6; D remains ambiguous. Per germline, CDR1 DFQATT and CDR2 SNEGSKA (reference sequence). V lost 0 bases and J 9 bases, leaving 12 bases between the germline ends. This CDR3 contains 14 residues. DNA for the CDR3: TGCAGTGCTAGAGATGGGCTTGGAAGTTCACCCCTCCACTTT. Encoded protein: CSARDGLGSSPLHF.

The chain combines TRBV7-9 with TRBJ2-3, with a tentative D call TRBD1 (5 bases). Deletions cut 5 bases from V and 0 bases from J, with 15 bases between. CDR1 and CDR2 from the germline V gene are SEHNR and FQNEAQ (reference sequence). The CDR3 is 16 residues long. The CDR3, as DNA: TGTGCCAGCAGCCCCGGACGGACAACTAGCACAGATACGCAGTATTTT. Translating it yields CASSPGRTTSTDTQYF.

The chain uses TRBV24-1 and TRBJ2-1; 7 bases are shared with TRBD2. The ends lost 4 bases at V and 7 bases at J; junction bases unmatched: 6. This CDR3 has 14 residues. The V gene's germline CDR1 is KGHDR and CDR2 SFDVKD. This chain's CDR3 is CATSDPSGGNEQFF. The CDR3 DNA follows: TGTGCCACCAGTGACCCTAGCGGCGGGAATGAGCAGTTCTTC.

This clonotype was seen many times. The genes are TRBV30 and TRBJ1-1; D ambiguous. The CDR3 is 15 amino acids. Germline CDR1 and CDR2: GTSNPN and SVGIG (reference sequence). V gave up 1 base and J gave up 1 base, with 13 bases separating them. CDR3 bases: TGTGCCTGGAGTGGACGAAGCAGGCGGAACACTGAAGCTTTCTTT. Translated: CAWSGRSRRNTEAFF.

The chain carries TRBV19 and TRBJ1-4; perhaps TRBD1 as D (5 bases). The V end was cut by 5 bases, the J end by 3 bases, with 10 bases between. The CDR3 runs 14 residues. From germline, CDR1 is LNHDA and CDR2 SQIVND (reference sequence). In DNA, the CDR3 is TGTGCCAGTAGTCTGTGGGGGGCTAATGAAAAACTGTTTTTT. It is translated as CASSLWGANEKLFF.

This clonotype was seen more than once but under ten times. The chain combines TRBV5-5 with TRBJ2-3; D remains unclear. There are 13 residues in the CDR3. Per the germline V gene, CDR1 is SGHKS and CDR2 is YYEKEE (reference sequence). Deletions cut 0 bases from V and 5 bases from J, with 7 bases between. CDR3 sequence: CASSLERGDTQYF. The CDR3 DNA reads TGTGCCAGCAGCTTGGAGCGAGGAGATACGCAGTATTTT.

In this sample, this clonotype is large. The rearrangement joins TRBV6-5 to TRBJ2-7; the D gene is possibly TRBD1 (6 bases). V shed 6 bases and J shed 1 base, with 10 bases lying between them. The CDR3 consists of 13 residues. Per the germline V gene, CDR1 is MNHEY and CDR2 is SVGAGI. DNA for the CDR3: TGTGCCAGCAGGCACAGGGAGTCCTACGAGCAGTACTTC. It yields the protein CASRHRESYEQYF.

The rearrangement uses TRBV2 and TRBJ2-2; D might be TRBD2 (6 bases). The CDR3 sequence is 13 residues long. V lost 7 bases, J lost 4 bases, and 10 bases lay in between. The germline gives CDR1 SNHLY, CDR2 FYNNEI. The chain's CDR3 is CASTLARTGELFF. CDR3 DNA: TGTGCCAGCACACTAGCACGCACCGGGGAGCTGTTTTTT.

The rearrangement joins TRBV6-2 or TRBV6-3 to TRBJ1-2; 8 bases agree with TRBD1. Germline V gene lookup returns CDR1 MNHEY and CDR2 SVGEGT. V gave up 6 bases and J gave up 3 bases; unmatched junction bases: 6. The CDR3 runs 14 residues. In DNA, the CDR3 is TGTGCCAGCAGGGGACAGGTTGGAGACTATGGCTACACCTTC. Residues: CASRGQVGDYGYTF.

This clonotype was counted between two and nine times. Just one base apart from a much larger clone, this may be a read error. The chain employs TRBV20-1 and TRBJ1-1, with a weak D call TRBD1 (5 bases). V lost 6 bases and J 1 base, leaving 15 bases between the germline ends. The CDR3 totals 14 residues. Germline V gives CDR1 DFQATT, CDR2 SNEGSKA (reference sequence). This CDR3 reads CSAPRGPWNTEAFF. The CDR3 region has the DNA TGCAGTGCCCCAAGGGGCCCGTGGAACACTGAAGCTTTCTTT.

This clonotype was counted at least ten times. The CDR3 nucleotides are TGCGCCAGCAGCCAAGCTAGACAGGCCCCCACTGAAGCTTTCTTT. Amino acid sequence: CASSQARQAPTEAFF. This rearrangement joins TRBV4-3 to TRBJ1-1; tentatively, D is TRBD1 (6 bases). This CDR3 is built from 15 residues. V dropped 1 base and J dropped 4 bases, with 13 bases sitting between them. Germline V CDR1 and CDR2: LGHNA, YSLEER.

The chain has TRBV18 and TRBJ1-1; D ambiguous. The germline gives CDR1 KGHSH, CDR2 LQKENI. V was shortened by 1 base and J by 3 bases, with 6 bases between the two germline ends. The CDR3 is 13 residues long. The chain's CDR3 is CASSPQLDTEAFF. The CDR3 region has the DNA TGTGCCAGCTCACCACAATTGGACACTGAAGCTTTCTTT.

The chain recombines TRBV12-3 or TRBV12-4 with TRBJ1-1; D unclear. This CDR3 is 14 amino acids long. Between the trimmed V and J ends, which lost 8 bases and 4 bases, there was a span of 17 bases. Here the CDR3 DNA reads TGTGCCAGCGGAAGAGCAGCGCTTGTCACTGAAGCTTTCTTT. Translating gives CASGRAALVTEAFF.

This clonotype was detected ten times or more. The V and J genes are TRBV4-3 and TRBJ1-6, with D unclear. V lost 1 base to trimming and J lost 6 bases, with 10 bases between them. The CDR3 is 15 amino acids. Germline V gene lookup returns CDR1 LGHNA and CDR2 YSLEER. The DNA for the CDR3 is TGCGCCAGCAGCCAAGTCGAGAATTCTAATTCACCCCTCCACTTT. This translates into CASSQVENSNSPLHF.

This clonotype has ten or more counts. In DNA form, the CDR3 reads TGTGCCATCAGTGAAGGACGTTCCTACGAGCAGTACTTC. The encoded protein is CAISEGRSYEQYF. The chain carries TRBV10-3 and TRBJ2-7; D unresolved. Germline loops: CDR1 ENHRY, CDR2 SYGVKD. The CDR3 consists of 13 residues. Trimming removed 3 bases at V and 1 base at J, with 7 bases between.

In this sample, this clonotype turned up many times. This chain links TRBV4-2 with TRBJ1-5; 8 bases fit TRBD1. The CDR3 totals 15 residues. CDR1 and CDR2 (germline): LGHNA, YNFKEQ. With 4 bases clipped from V and 5 bases from J, the junction kept 7 bases outside the gene matches. The CDR3 sequence: CASSPGQGGYQPQHF. The CDR3 DNA reads TGTGCCAGCAGCCCAGGACAGGGAGGGTATCAGCCCCAGCATTTT.